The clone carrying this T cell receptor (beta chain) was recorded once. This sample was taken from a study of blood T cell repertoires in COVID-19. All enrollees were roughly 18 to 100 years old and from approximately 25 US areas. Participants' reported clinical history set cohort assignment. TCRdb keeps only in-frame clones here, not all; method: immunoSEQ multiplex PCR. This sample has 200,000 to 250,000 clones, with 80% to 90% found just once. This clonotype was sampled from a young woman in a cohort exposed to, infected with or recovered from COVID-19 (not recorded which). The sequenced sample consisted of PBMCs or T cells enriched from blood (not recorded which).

CDR3 in DNA: TGTGCCACAGGCCAGGGGCACTATGGCTACACCTTC. Translating gives CATGQGHYGYTF. The V gene is TRBV15, the J gene TRBJ1-2; D is perhaps TRBD1 (6 bases). CDR1 LNHNV and CDR2 YYDKDF come from the germline V gene (reference sequence). Trimming left V 9 bases short and J 3 bases short, with 11 bases between. The CDR3 loop spans 12 amino acids.